This T cell receptor (beta chain) was identified in a study of beta chain features in type 1 diabetes. Study at large: Patients and healthy donors were similar in age, gender and cell yields.

Study-wide results and limits: Type 1 diabetes patients had VDJ junctions that carried fewer insertions and more deletions. Significant though moderate, a shortening of TCRB CDR3s appeared in all four CD4+ subsets of Type 1 diabetes patients. A cDNA-based sequencing approach could over-represent cells with high TCR expression.

Comments on this clone: What it recognizes is unknown.

Expressed TCRB transcripts were sequenced, since all the RNA that had been isolated was reverse transcribed. The repertoire was sequenced with immunoSEQ multiplex PCR; TCRdb's copy has only in-frame clones and lacks some. Of around 310,000 clones detected, approximately 10% appear once; the ten largest clones hold roughly 0.016%. The sequencing sample was made of naive CD4+ T cells from blood. The receptor was derived from a woman in her 30s in good health.

CDR3 DNA sequence: TGTGCCAGTAGTATAGTGGGCAGCAGCTCCTACGAGCAGTACTTC. The encoded protein is CASSIVGSSSYEQYF. This rearrangement joins TRBV19 to TRBJ2-7, with D hard to call. The CDR3 is made up of 15 amino acids. Germline lookup yields CDR1 LNHDA and CDR2 SQIVND (reference sequence). V lost 1 base and J 0 bases, leaving 10 bases between the germline ends.